This T cell receptor (beta chain) emerged from a study of blood T cell repertoires in COVID-19. Sequenced by immunoSEQ multiplex PCR; TCRdb stores in-frame clones only, minus some. This sample has 150,000 to 200,000 clones, with around three quarters found just once. Trimming left V 0 bases short and J 3 bases short, with 15 bases between. The CDR3 length is 16 residues. CDR1 is SGHRS, CDR2 YFSETQ, per germline. The source of this sequence is a woman between 45 and 65 years old with acute COVID-19. Sequencing was done on a sample of PBMCs or T cells enriched from blood (not recorded which). This chain connects TRBV5-1 to TRBJ1-1; the D is unclear. CDR3 loop: CASSLVAGGRHTEAFF. The DNA for the CDR3 is TGCGCCAGCAGCTTGGTAGCGGGAGGTAGGCACACTGAAGCTTTCTTT.